The rows below give T cell receptor beta chains drawn from one sample of a study of human T cells and chemical hapten exposure. TCRdb processed the RACE reads anew with MiXCR; each CDR3 protein has one entry. The data contain approximately 82,000 distinct CDR3 sequences, 6.5% to 8% of them singletons. The specimen was whole blood, collected in connection with sensitization to the hapten diphenylcyclopropenone (DPC). The receptor source for this set is a woman aged 30 to 39 with alopecia areata. Some clones in this sample may be carry-over from other donors' samples. CDR3s include the opening cysteine and the closing phenylalanine or tryptophan. Each record gives: CDR3 length, V gene, clone size, J gene, D gene, CDR3 protein, CDR3 DNA. A D gene is named only where the DNA matches it firmly. Clone size is stated in some rows and not others, as once, few, many or a class when expanded.

cdr3_length: 17; v_call: TRBV7-8; clone_size: few; j_call: TRBJ1-5; d_call: TRBD1; cdr3_aa: CASSLEDRVYSNQPQHF; cdr3_nt: TGTGCCAGCAGCTTAGAGGACAGGGTATATAGCAATCAGCCCCAGCATTTT
cdr3_length: 16; v_call: TRBV9; clone_size: NA; j_call: TRBJ2-3; d_call: TRBD1; cdr3_aa: CASSVGQGATRGTQYF; cdr3_nt: TGTGCCAGCAGCGTCGGACAGGGGGCAACTCGTGGTACGCAGTATTTT
cdr3_length: 14; v_call: TRBV15; clone_size: few; j_call: TRBJ2-7; d_call: TRBD2; cdr3_aa: CATSRGREGYEQYF; cdr3_nt: TGTGCCACCAGCAGAGGCAGGGAGGGCTACGAGCAGTACTTC
cdr3_length: 13; v_call: TRBV7-8; clone_size: few; j_call: TRBJ1-1; d_call: NA; cdr3_aa: CASSSKHWDEAFF; cdr3_nt: TGTGCCAGCAGCTCGAAACACTGGGATGAAGCTTTCTTT
cdr3_length: 14; v_call: TRBV7-9; clone_size: few; j_call: TRBJ2-3; d_call: TRBD1; cdr3_aa: CASSLRDRADTQYF; cdr3_nt: TGTGCCAGCAGCTTAAGGGACAGGGCAGATACGCAGTATTTT
cdr3_length: 16; v_call: TRBV19; clone_size: many; j_call: TRBJ1-4; d_call: NA; cdr3_aa: CASSTLQGTVGEKLFF; cdr3_nt: TGTGCCAGTAGTACCCTGCAGGGGACGGTTGGTGAAAAACTGTTTTTT
cdr3_length: 13; v_call: TRBV7-9; clone_size: NA; j_call: TRBJ1-1; d_call: NA; cdr3_aa: CASSLLQGWRAFF; cdr3_nt: TGTGCCAGCAGCCTACTCCAGGGATGGCGGGCTTTCTTT
cdr3_length: 15; v_call: TRBV7-3; clone_size: many; j_call: TRBJ2-5; d_call: TRBD2; cdr3_aa: CASSQFGRGKETQYF; cdr3_nt: TGTGCCAGCAGCCAATTCGGGCGGGGGAAAGAGACCCAGTACTTC
cdr3_length: 14; v_call: TRBV5-1; clone_size: many; j_call: TRBJ2-5; d_call: NA; cdr3_aa: CASSTGSPGETQYF; cdr3_nt: TGCGCCAGCAGCACGGGGTCGCCCGGGGAGACCCAGTACTTC
cdr3_length: 14; v_call: TRBV5-1; clone_size: many; j_call: TRBJ1-1; d_call: TRBD1; cdr3_aa: CASSLGQGSGEAFF; cdr3_nt: TGCGCCAGCAGCCTGGGACAGGGGTCGGGTGAAGCTTTCTTT
cdr3_length: 13; v_call: TRBV12-3/TRBV12-4; clone_size: NA; j_call: TRBJ1-1; d_call: TRBD1; cdr3_aa: CASSLGTGFLAFF; cdr3_nt: TGTGCCAGCAGTTTGGGGACAGGTTTCTTAGCTTTCTTT
cdr3_length: 14; v_call: TRBV20-1; clone_size: NA; j_call: TRBJ2-1; d_call: TRBD2; cdr3_aa: CSVSGGLGHNEQFF; cdr3_nt: TGCAGTGTCAGTGGGGGACTAGGACACAATGAGCAGTTCTTC
cdr3_length: 14; v_call: TRBV21-1; clone_size: NA; j_call: TRBJ2-7; d_call: NA; cdr3_aa: CASSSRLQGSGQYF; cdr3_nt: TGTGCCAGCAGCAGCCGATTACAGGGGTCCGGGCAGTACTTC
cdr3_length: 15; v_call: TRBV12-3/TRBV12-4; clone_size: many; j_call: TRBJ1-1; d_call: TRBD1; cdr3_aa: CASSPPGQGSTEAFF; cdr3_nt: TGTGCCAGCAGTCCCCCGGGACAGGGGAGCACTGAAGCTTTCTTT
cdr3_length: 15; v_call: TRBV18; clone_size: many; j_call: TRBJ2-3; d_call: NA; cdr3_aa: CASSPPRGGADTQYF; cdr3_nt: TGTGCCAGCTCACCCCCGCGCGGAGGTGCAGATACGCAGTATTTT
cdr3_length: 13; v_call: TRBV3-1; clone_size: many; j_call: TRBJ2-1; d_call: NA; cdr3_aa: CASSQEGPAVRFF; cdr3_nt: TGTGCCAGCAGCCAAGAGGGACCGGCGGTTCGGTTCTTC
cdr3_length: 13; v_call: TRBV5-6; clone_size: many; j_call: TRBJ1-1; d_call: TRBD1; cdr3_aa: CASSLAGTGEAFF; cdr3_nt: TGTGCCAGCAGCTTGGCGGGGACAGGGGAAGCTTTCTTT
cdr3_length: 18; v_call: TRBV29-1; clone_size: many; j_call: TRBJ2-5; d_call: TRBD2; cdr3_aa: CSVGELAGGPLLSGTQYF; cdr3_nt: TGCAGCGTTGGAGAACTAGCGGGGGGGCCCTTATTGTCTGGGACCCAGTACTTC
cdr3_length: 16; v_call: TRBV15; clone_size: many; j_call: TRBJ1-6; d_call: TRBD1; cdr3_aa: CATSRGYGTGNSPLHF; cdr3_nt: TGTGCCACCAGCAGAGGATATGGGACAGGGAATTCACCCCTCCACTTT
cdr3_length: 14; v_call: TRBV6-5; clone_size: few; j_call: TRBJ2-7; d_call: NA; cdr3_aa: CASRPGWDLYEQYF; cdr3_nt: TGTGCCAGCAGACCGGGATGGGATCTCTACGAGCAGTACTTC
cdr3_length: 17; v_call: TRBV5-1; clone_size: few; j_call: TRBJ1-4; d_call: TRBD1; cdr3_aa: CASRPIGSGQEDEKLFF; cdr3_nt: TGCGCCAGCAGACCCATAGGGTCGGGACAGGAGGACGAAAAACTGTTTTTT
cdr3_length: 13; v_call: TRBV20-1; clone_size: many; j_call: TRBJ2-7; d_call: TRBD2; cdr3_aa: CSASGGGHYEQYF; cdr3_nt: TGCAGTGCTAGTGGCGGGGGGCACTACGAGCAGTACTTC
cdr3_length: 13; v_call: TRBV5-5; clone_size: NA; j_call: TRBJ1-3; d_call: NA; cdr3_aa: CASSLTALNTIYF; cdr3_nt: TGTGCCAGCAGCTTGACAGCCCTAAACACCATATATTTT
cdr3_length: 12; v_call: TRBV12-3/TRBV12-4; clone_size: many; j_call: TRBJ1-5; d_call: NA; cdr3_aa: CASRGEGQPQHF; cdr3_nt: TGTGCCAGCAGGGGAGAGGGTCAGCCCCAGCATTTT
cdr3_length: 16; v_call: TRBV4-2; clone_size: many; j_call: TRBJ1-2; d_call: NA; cdr3_aa: CASSQIGGGGSHGYTF; cdr3_nt: TGTGCCAGCAGCCAAATCGGTGGGGGAGGGTCGCATGGCTACACCTTC
cdr3_length: 16; v_call: TRBV20-1; clone_size: NA; j_call: TRBJ1-3; d_call: NA; cdr3_aa: CSARPREPDSRNTIYF; cdr3_nt: TGCAGTGCTAGACCCCGGGAACCTGACTCTAGAAACACCATATATTTT
cdr3_length: 12; v_call: TRBV5-1; clone_size: many; j_call: TRBJ1-1; d_call: NA; cdr3_aa: CASSLGQLEAFF; cdr3_nt: TGCGCCAGCAGCTTGGGACAGCTCGAAGCTTTCTTT
cdr3_length: 15; v_call: TRBV7-2; clone_size: many; j_call: TRBJ1-3; d_call: NA; cdr3_aa: CASSLVGGNENTIYF; cdr3_nt: TGTGCCAGCAGCTTAGTAGGGGGTAACGAAAACACCATATATTTT
cdr3_length: 15; v_call: TRBV3-1; clone_size: few; j_call: TRBJ2-7; d_call: NA; cdr3_aa: CASSQQPGDPGEQYF; cdr3_nt: TGTGCCAGCAGCCAACAGCCCGGGGACCCGGGGGAGCAGTACTTC
cdr3_length: 16; v_call: TRBV7-9; clone_size: many; j_call: TRBJ1-1; d_call: NA; cdr3_aa: CASSLGVGSVNTEAFF; cdr3_nt: TGTGCCAGCAGCTTGGGCGTCGGGTCAGTAAACACTGAAGCTTTCTTT
cdr3_length: 13; v_call: TRBV10-2; clone_size: many; j_call: TRBJ1-2; d_call: TRBD1; cdr3_aa: CASSRGQDYGYTF; cdr3_nt: TGCGCCAGCAGCCGGGGACAGGACTATGGCTACACCTTC
cdr3_length: 17; v_call: TRBV6-1; clone_size: NA; j_call: TRBJ2-7; d_call: TRBD1; cdr3_aa: CASSEPDRAGSSYEQYF; cdr3_nt: TGTGCCAGCAGTGAACCGGACAGGGCTGGAAGCTCCTACGAGCAGTACTTC
cdr3_length: 16; v_call: TRBV6-1; clone_size: NA; j_call: TRBJ2-6; d_call: NA; cdr3_aa: CASSELVGKGANVLTF; cdr3_nt: TGTGCCAGCAGTGAACTGGTCGGGAAGGGGGCCAACGTCCTGACTTTC
cdr3_length: 14; v_call: TRBV10-3; clone_size: many; j_call: TRBJ2-5; d_call: NA; cdr3_aa: CAISESSELETQYF; cdr3_nt: TGTGCCATCAGTGAGTCGTCGGAGCTGGAGACCCAGTACTTC
cdr3_length: 14; v_call: TRBV6-1; clone_size: few; j_call: TRBJ1-1; d_call: NA; cdr3_aa: CASSEVLMNTEAFF; cdr3_nt: TGTGCCAGCAGTGAAGTGCTCATGAACACTGAAGCTTTCTTT
cdr3_length: 15; v_call: TRBV7-2; clone_size: many; j_call: TRBJ2-7; d_call: TRBD1; cdr3_aa: CASSPPPGQGYEQYF; cdr3_nt: TGTGCCAGCAGCCCGCCTCCGGGACAGGGGTACGAGCAGTACTTC
cdr3_length: 13; v_call: TRBV29-1; clone_size: few; j_call: TRBJ2-2; d_call: NA; cdr3_aa: CSGTTGNTGELFF; cdr3_nt: TGCAGCGGGACAACAGGGAACACCGGGGAGCTGTTTTTT
cdr3_length: 14; v_call: TRBV30; clone_size: NA; j_call: TRBJ2-3; d_call: NA; cdr3_aa: CAWRAQDRTDTQYF; cdr3_nt: TGTGCCTGGAGGGCTCAGGACCGCACAGATACGCAGTATTTT
cdr3_length: 13; v_call: TRBV11-3; clone_size: many; j_call: TRBJ1-1; d_call: NA; cdr3_aa: CASSLGRYAEAFF; cdr3_nt: TGTGCCAGCAGCTTGGGGAGATACGCTGAAGCTTTCTTT
cdr3_length: 13; v_call: TRBV6-5; clone_size: many; j_call: TRBJ1-3; d_call: NA; cdr3_aa: CASSQDGGNTIYF; cdr3_nt: TGTGCCAGCAGCCAGGACGGAGGAAACACCATATATTTT
cdr3_length: 14; v_call: TRBV20-1; clone_size: many; j_call: TRBJ2-4; d_call: NA; cdr3_aa: CSAPDRVAKNIQYF; cdr3_nt: TGCAGTGCTCCGGACAGAGTAGCCAAAAACATTCAGTACTTC
cdr3_length: 13; v_call: TRBV6-1; clone_size: NA; j_call: TRBJ1-1; d_call: NA; cdr3_aa: CASSVYRDAEAFF; cdr3_nt: TGTGCCAGCAGTGTCTACAGGGACGCTGAAGCTTTCTTT
cdr3_length: 14; v_call: TRBV29-1; clone_size: NA; j_call: TRBJ1-4; d_call: NA; cdr3_aa: CSVNHRETNEKLFF; cdr3_nt: TGCAGCGTTAACCACAGGGAGACTAATGAAAAACTGTTTTTT
cdr3_length: 15; v_call: TRBV20-1; clone_size: many; j_call: TRBJ2-3; d_call: TRBD2; cdr3_aa: CSARGTSGVADTQYF; cdr3_nt: TGCAGTGCTAGGGGGACTAGCGGGGTGGCAGATACGCAGTATTTT
cdr3_length: 14; v_call: TRBV10-2; clone_size: many; j_call: TRBJ2-7; d_call: NA; cdr3_aa: CASSESWGPYEQYF; cdr3_nt: TGCGCCAGCAGTGAGTCTTGGGGCCCGTACGAGCAGTACTTC
cdr3_length: 15; v_call: TRBV5-1; clone_size: many; j_call: TRBJ1-1; d_call: NA; cdr3_aa: CASSPFGQKNTEAFF; cdr3_nt: TGCGCCAGCAGCCCCTTTGGACAGAAGAACACTGAAGCTTTCTTT
cdr3_length: 12; v_call: TRBV29-1; clone_size: few; j_call: TRBJ1-1; d_call: NA; cdr3_aa: CSAVRGRSEAFF; cdr3_nt: TGCAGCGCGGTACGGGGGCGTAGTGAAGCTTTCTTT
cdr3_length: 16; v_call: TRBV7-2; clone_size: many; j_call: TRBJ2-3; d_call: NA; cdr3_aa: CASSLGAYSSTDTQYF; cdr3_nt: TGTGCCAGCAGCTTAGGGGCCTACTCTAGCACAGATACGCAGTATTTT
cdr3_length: 14; v_call: TRBV3-1; clone_size: many; j_call: TRBJ2-7; d_call: NA; cdr3_aa: CASSQVGGAYEQYF; cdr3_nt: TGTGCCAGCAGCCAAGTTGGCGGGGCCTACGAGCAGTACTTC
cdr3_length: 14; v_call: TRBV27; clone_size: few; j_call: TRBJ2-3; d_call: NA; cdr3_aa: CASRAAPSTDTQYF; cdr3_nt: TGTGCCAGCAGGGCCGCTCCTAGCACAGATACGCAGTATTTT
cdr3_length: 16; v_call: TRBV20-1; clone_size: medium-sized; j_call: TRBJ2-1; d_call: TRBD2; cdr3_aa: CSARDFSGGIYNEQFF; cdr3_nt: TGCAGTGCTAGAGACTTCAGCGGGGGAATATACAATGAGCAGTTCTTC
cdr3_length: 16; v_call: TRBV25-1; clone_size: NA; j_call: TRBJ2-5; d_call: NA; cdr3_aa: CASRKGQPGAQETQYF; cdr3_nt: TGTGCCAGCAGAAAAGGACAGCCTGGGGCCCAAGAGACCCAGTACTTC
cdr3_length: 15; v_call: TRBV10-3; clone_size: many; j_call: TRBJ1-3; d_call: TRBD1; cdr3_aa: CAISEMDRAGNTIYF; cdr3_nt: TGTGCCATCAGTGAAATGGACAGGGCTGGAAACACCATATATTTT
cdr3_length: 14; v_call: TRBV13; clone_size: few; j_call: TRBJ1-3; d_call: NA; cdr3_aa: CASSLSQAGNTIYF; cdr3_nt: TGTGCCAGCAGCTTATCACAAGCCGGAAACACCATATATTTT
cdr3_length: 12; v_call: TRBV20-1; clone_size: many; j_call: TRBJ2-3; d_call: NA; cdr3_aa: CSARWGTDTQYF; cdr3_nt: TGCAGTGCTCGATGGGGCACAGATACGCAGTATTTT
cdr3_length: 14; v_call: TRBV25-1; clone_size: NA; j_call: TRBJ2-7; d_call: NA; cdr3_aa: CASSSGGQSYEQYF; cdr3_nt: TGTGCCAGCAGTTCTGGTGGACAGTCCTACGAGCAGTACTTC
cdr3_length: 13; v_call: TRBV19; clone_size: few; j_call: TRBJ1-1; d_call: NA; cdr3_aa: CASSTRGIPEAFF; cdr3_nt: TGTGCCAGTAGTACCCGCGGGATCCCCGAAGCTTTCTTT